Listed below are T cell receptor beta chains from one sample, sequenced in a study of cytomegalovirus exposure and HLA in healthy donors. Some clones are missing from TCRdb's copy, which holds only in-frame ones; the method was immunoSEQ multiplex PCR. The table lists around 180,000 clones, 70% to 85% of them singletons. Sequencing was performed on PBMCs. The receptor source for this set is a girl aged 2 to 9 in good health and CMV-seropositive. The CDR3 runs from the conserved cysteine through the conserved F or W. The order of the fields is D gene, V gene, clone size, J gene, CDR3 protein, CDR3 DNA. A D gene is named only where the DNA matches it firmly. Size tells how often a clone was seen (once, few, many) or the class of an expanded clone, and some rows leave it out.

D: TRBD1; V: TRBV28; size: .; J: TRBJ1-3; CDR3: CASSFPISSDRSGNTIYF; DNA: TGTGCCAGCAGTTTCCCTATTTCGTCGGACAGGTCTGGAAACACCATATATTTT
D: .; V: TRBV5-1; size: .; J: TRBJ2-2; CDR3: CASSLALGTSGTGELFF; DNA: TGCGCCAGCAGCTTGGCCTTAGGAACCTCGGGCACCGGGGAGCTGTTTTTT
D: .; V: TRBV5-4; size: .; J: TRBJ2-7; CDR3: CASSYLWGGTYEQYF; DNA: TGTGCCAGCAGTTACCTTTGGGGCGGAACCTACGAGCAGTACTTC
D: TRBD2; V: TRBV7-8; size: .; J: TRBJ2-7; CDR3: CASSLGRTSRYEQYF; DNA: TGTGCCAGCAGCTTAGGGAGGACTAGCCGATACGAGCAGTACTTC
D: .; V: TRBV27; size: .; J: TRBJ2-7; CDR3: CASKTAPGGYEQYF; DNA: TGTGCCAGCAAGACCGCCCCAGGGGGGTACGAGCAGTACTTC
D: .; V: TRBV28; size: .; J: TRBJ2-3; CDR3: CASSLYRGRGYNTDTQYF; DNA: TGTGCCAGCAGTTTATATAGGGGCCGAGGATATAACACAGATACGCAGTATTTT
D: TRBD2; V: TRBV11-2; size: .; J: TRBJ2-5; CDR3: CASSPRTSVETQYF; DNA: TGTGCCAGCAGCCCCAGGACTAGCGTTGAGACCCAGTACTTC
D: .; V: TRBV30; size: .; J: TRBJ1-2; CDR3: CAWSVSRGGGYGYTF; DNA: TGTGCCTGGAGTGTTTCTCGGGGAGGGGGGTATGGCTACACCTTC
D: TRBD2; V: TRBV30; size: .; J: TRBJ2-2; CDR3: CAWIKASGRSPGELFF; DNA: TGTGCCTGGATTAAAGCTAGCGGGAGGTCACCCGGGGAGCTGTTTTTT
D: TRBD1; V: TRBV15; size: .; J: TRBJ2-3; CDR3: CATSGRSRDRQADTQYF; DNA: TGTGCCACCAGCGGAAGGTCCCGGGACAGGCAGGCCGATACGCAGTATTTT
D: TRBD2; V: TRBV18; size: .; J: TRBJ2-1; CDR3: CASSPRRTSGGAGEQFF; DNA: TGTGCCAGCTCCCCGCGGCGGACTAGCGGGGGGGCAGGGGAGCAGTTCTTC
D: .; V: TRBV7-6; size: .; J: TRBJ2-7; CDR3: CASSLAYQGRYEQYF; DNA: TGTGCCAGCAGCTTAGCGTATCAGGGCCGCTACGAGCAGTACTTC
D: .; V: TRBV28; size: .; J: TRBJ2-2; CDR3: CASSFNRVTRELFF; DNA: TGTGCCAGCAGTTTTAACAGGGTAACCCGGGAGCTGTTTTTT
D: TRBD1; V: TRBV19; size: .; J: TRBJ1-3; CDR3: CASRDRVEGNTIYF; DNA: TGTGCCAGTCGGGACAGGGTCGAAGGAAACACCATATATTTT
D: TRBD1; V: TRBV27; size: .; J: TRBJ2-7; CDR3: CASSSAGDRELGEQYF; DNA: TGTGCCAGCAGTTCCGCCGGGGACAGGGAGTTGGGGGAGCAGTACTTC
D: .; V: TRBV12-5; size: .; J: TRBJ2-1; CDR3: CASGQTGSSYNEQFF; DNA: TGTGCTAGTGGTCAGACGGGAAGCTCCTACAATGAGCAGTTCTTC
D: TRBD1; V: TRBV7-8; size: .; J: TRBJ1-2; CDR3: CASSLVGTGNGYTF; DNA: TGTGCCAGCAGCTTAGTAGGGACAGGGAATGGCTACACCTTC
D: .; V: TRBV19; size: .; J: TRBJ1-3; CDR3: CASLHRVSGNTIYF; DNA: TGTGCCAGCCTTCACAGAGTCTCTGGAAACACCATATATTTT
D: TRBD1; V: TRBV2; size: .; J: TRBJ2-1; CDR3: CATSGTAYNEQFF; DNA: TGTGCCACCTCCGGGACAGCCTACAATGAGCAGTTCTTC
D: .; V: TRBV7-3; size: once; J: TRBJ2-1; CDR3: CASSPAGSANEQFF; DNA: TGTGCCAGCAGCCCGGCCGGGAGCGCAAATGAGCAGTTCTTC
D: .; V: TRBV2; size: .; J: TRBJ1-1; CDR3: CASSDKRTGTEAFF; DNA: TGTGCCAGCAGTGACAAAAGGACTGGGACTGAAGCTTTCTTT
D: .; V: TRBV7-2; size: .; J: TRBJ2-5; CDR3: CASSLGGYQETQYF; DNA: TGTGCCAGCAGCTTAGGCGGGTACCAAGAGACCCAGTACTTC
D: TRBD1; V: TRBV2; size: .; J: TRBJ2-7; CDR3: CASSGDSSYEQYF; DNA: TGTGCCAGCAGTGGGGACAGCTCCTACGAGCAGTACTTC
D: .; V: TRBV29-1; size: once; J: TRBJ2-7; CDR3: CSVASQNYEQYF; DNA: TGCAGCGTTGCGTCCCAGAACTACGAGCAGTACTTC
D: TRBD1; V: TRBV7-7; size: .; J: TRBJ1-2; CDR3: CASRLTGTGEQGYTF; DNA: TGTGCCAGCAGACTAACGGGGACAGGGGAACAAGGCTACACCTTC
D: TRBD1; V: TRBV30; size: .; J: TRBJ1-2; CDR3: CAWSVSGTGGNYGYTF; DNA: TGTGCCTGGAGTGTGTCAGGGACAGGGGGGAACTATGGCTACACCTTC
D: TRBD1; V: TRBV19; size: .; J: TRBJ2-7; CDR3: CASSYRTGQYEQYF; DNA: TGTGCCAGTAGTTACAGGACAGGGCAGTACGAGCAGTACTTC
D: TRBD1; V: TRBV28; size: .; J: TRBJ1-2; CDR3: CASSPGTGDLRDYGYTF; DNA: TGTGCCAGCAGCCCCGGGACAGGAGACCTCCGCGACTATGGCTACACCTTC
D: .; V: TRBV7-9; size: .; J: TRBJ1-1; CDR3: CASSSNLLFGITEAFF; DNA: TGTGCCAGCAGCTCCAACCTCCTATTCGGGATCACTGAAGCTTTCTTT
D: .; V: TRBV27; size: .; J: TRBJ2-2; CDR3: CAARGQNTGELFF; DNA: TGTGCCGCCCGGGGACAAAACACCGGGGAGCTGTTTTTT
D: TRBD1; V: TRBV6-4; size: .; J: TRBJ2-2; CDR3: CASRQGQRTGELFF; DNA: TGTGCCAGCAGACAGGGACAGCGCACCGGGGAGCTGTTTTTT
D: TRBD2; V: TRBV4-2; size: .; J: TRBJ2-2; CDR3: CASSHPRTSGRTGELFF; DNA: TGTGCCAGCAGCCATCCCCGGACTAGCGGTCGCACCGGGGAGCTGTTTTTT
D: TRBD1; V: TRBV7-6; size: .; J: TRBJ1-2; CDR3: CASSPLLSGGYGYTF; DNA: TGTGCCAGCAGCCCCCTATTATCAGGGGGATATGGCTACACCTTC
D: .; V: TRBV4-2; size: .; J: TRBJ1-5; CDR3: CASSQAVQINQPQHF; DNA: TGTGCCAGCAGCCAAGCTGTACAGATCAATCAGCCCCAGCATTTT
D: .; V: TRBV19; size: .; J: TRBJ1-5; CDR3: CASGAIQHF; DNA: TGTGCCAGTGGAGCTATCCAGCATTTT
D: .; V: TRBV5-1; size: .; J: TRBJ1-4; CDR3: CASSLFGRGRDEKLFF; DNA: TGCGCCAGCAGCTTGTTCGGCAGGGGACGGGATGAAAAACTGTTTTTT